This T cell receptor beta chain was obtained from a study of OX40 agonist ivuxolimab in advanced cancers. Looking at the study overall: The dose of intravenous ivuxolimab that patients received every 2 weeks ranged from 0.01 to 10 mg/kg.

V was shortened by 9 bases and J by 0 bases, with 11 bases between the two germline ends. The CDR3 is 13 amino acids. Germline CDR1 reads MNHNS; CDR2 reads SASEGT. In the case of this clone: The antigen is not known.

Measured with immunoSEQ multiplex PCR; TCRdb has only the in-frame clones, and not every one. The sample contains over 70,000 clones, approximately 78% of which appear only once. Findings and limits, study-wide: Average numbers of expanded clones were greater in CD8+ T cells than in CD4+.

This chain links TRBV6-1 with TRBJ1-2; unclear D gene. Sample: CD4+ or CD8+ T cells sorted from blood, taken in a trial of the OX40 agonist ivuxolimab. This receptor was identified in an adult with an advanced solid tumor such as melanoma, head and neck, liver or kidney cancer. CDR3 residues: CASLQRSNYGYTF. For the CDR3, the DNA is TGTGCCAGTTTACAGAGATCTAACTATGGCTACACCTTC.